The clone carrying this T cell receptor (beta chain) was seen a few times. Its antigen remains unidentified. This sample was included in a study of CD4 T cells in relation to SARS-CoV-2 and coronaviruses. Study-wide context: PBMCs were cultured with antigen for less than twelve days before TCR beta sequencing. General study points: The cross-reactivity analysis covered only spike protein, not other viral proteins.

Profiling relied on immunoSEQ multiplex PCR, and the TCRdb table lists in-frame clones only, not all of them. The sample records around 25,000 clones, around 82% being singletons. Unexposed donor CD4+ T cells date from about 2011-2018, before the COVID-19 pandemic. The cells were cultured for approximately 10 days before CD4+ T cells were isolated. As cell numbers allowed, unexposed-donor CD4+ T cells faced SARS-CoV-2 S/N and four cold-coronavirus spikes. Half the medium was replaced with IL-2 medium on days 3 and 7. Germline V gene lookup returns CDR1 MNHEY and CDR2 SVGAGI. J was trimmed by 2 bases and V by 0 bases; bases with no gene match: 1. The CDR3 covers 16 residues.

What was sequenced was CD4+ T cells from PBMCs, cultured in vitro. The sequence was collected from a human donor in good health. This chain joins TRBV6-5 and TRBJ2-3, with 11 bases matching TRBD2. CDR3 nucleotides: TGTGCCAGCAGTTACTCGACTAGCGGGACCACAGATACGCAGTATTTT. This encodes CASSYSTSGTTDTQYF.